The entry below describes one TCR beta chain. The antigen is not known. Germline V lookup: CDR1 SGDLS, CDR2 YYNGEE. The V and J ends lost 0 bases and 5 bases respectively, with 12 bases between them. This CDR3 has 15 amino acids. Assay used: immunoSEQ multiplex PCR; TCRdb lists only in-frame clones, some missing. The table shows about 140,000 clones, with about 86% occurring only once. This sample was included in a study of T cell responses to AZD1222 COVID-19 vaccine. General study points: White British people made up most donors, females outnumbered males, and clonal diversity was possibly underestimated. Spike-specific TCR repertoires showed rising breadth and depth after two AZD1222 doses.

Sequencing used peripheral blood, obtained 28 days after the second AZD1222 dose. The receptor comes from an adult who received the AZD1222 COVID-19 vaccine. V and J are TRBV9 and TRBJ2-1, with a tentative D call TRBD2 (5 bases). The CDR3: CASSVGGRRDNEQFF. In DNA form, the CDR3 reads TGTGCCAGCAGCGTAGGAGGCAGGCGGGACAATGAGCAGTTCTTC.